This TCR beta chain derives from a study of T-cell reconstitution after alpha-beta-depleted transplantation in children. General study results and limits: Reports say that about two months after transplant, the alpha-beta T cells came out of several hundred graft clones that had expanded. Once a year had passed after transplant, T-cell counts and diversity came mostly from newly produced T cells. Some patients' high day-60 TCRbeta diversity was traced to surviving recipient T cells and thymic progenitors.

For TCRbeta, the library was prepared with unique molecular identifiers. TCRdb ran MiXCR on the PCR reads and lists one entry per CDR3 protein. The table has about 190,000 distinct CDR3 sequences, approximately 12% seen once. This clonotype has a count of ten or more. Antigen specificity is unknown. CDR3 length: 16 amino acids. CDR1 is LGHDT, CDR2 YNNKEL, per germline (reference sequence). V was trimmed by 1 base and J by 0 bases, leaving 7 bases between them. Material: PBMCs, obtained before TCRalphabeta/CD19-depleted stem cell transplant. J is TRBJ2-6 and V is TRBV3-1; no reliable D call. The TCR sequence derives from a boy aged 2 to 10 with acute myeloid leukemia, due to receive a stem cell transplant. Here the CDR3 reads CASSQAPVSGANVLTF. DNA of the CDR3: TGTGCCAGCAGCCAAGCCCCCGTCTCTGGGGCCAACGTCCTGACTTTC.